The clone carrying this T cell receptor (beta chain) was recorded many times. The data were obtained in a study of patients and donors after allogeneic stem cell transplantation. Via MiXCR, TCRdb re-called the RT-PCR reads, giving one row per CDR3 protein. The sample shows approximately 200,000 distinct CDR3 sequences, 13% to 15% of them seen only once. CDR1 and CDR2 (germline): SGHTA, FQGTGA. The CDR3 length is 13 residues. V was pared by 4 bases and J by 7 bases, with 13 bases between. Source material: blood, either unsorted or a sorted T cell fraction (not recorded which). This chain uses TRBV7-3 with TRBJ1-2; D ambiguous. The receptor was derived from a human donor who was either an allogeneic HSCT recipient or a stem cell or donor lymphocyte infusion donor (not recorded which). It is not recorded whose cells these are; they may come from a transplant donor. In DNA, the CDR3 is TGTGCCAGCAGCTACCCCGGGTCCACTGGCTACACCTTC. Translating it yields CASSYPGSTGYTF. Variable domain in full (rest from reference TRBV7-3 and TRBJ1-2): GAGVSQTPSNKVTEKGKYVELRCDPISGHTALYWYRQSLGQGPEFLIYFQGTGAADDSGLPNDRFFAVRPEGSVSTLKIQRTERGDSAVYLCASSYPGSTGYTFGSGTRLTVV.